The 4 T cell receptor beta chains below all came from one sample that was sequenced in a study of shared clonotypes between healthy human individuals (dated by TCRdb to the early 2020s). Library preparation employed the immunoSEQ multiplex PCR assay. In TCRdb, the immuneACCESS table is reduced to in-frame sequences with V and J assigned. These tables do not hold every clone; where another copy was compared, an unresolved V gene accounts for under half, and the others remain unexplained. A total of about 980,000 clones appear in this sample, around 80% of them only once. The ten largest clones represent nearly 1.5% of the sample. The sequenced material came from memory CD4+ T cells sorted from blood. This specimen's cell subset or site label, interpreted: CD45RA-negative fraction. Every receptor here comes from a man between 18 and 35 years old in good health.

This chain joins TRBV10-1 and TRBJ2-7; the match to TRBD2 covers 11 bases. Germline CDR1 and CDR2: WNHNN and SYGVQD (reference sequence). With 5 bases clipped from V and 5 bases from J, the junction kept 8 bases outside the gene matches. This CDR3 is built from 15 residues. CDR3 residues: CASSKVLAGVHEQYF. The DNA of the CDR3 is TGCGCCAGCAGTAAGGTACTAGCGGGAGTACACGAGCAGTACTTC.

The genes are TRBV4-3 and TRBJ1-2, with a tentative D call TRBD1 (5 bases). Germline V gives CDR1 LGHNA, CDR2 YSLEER. Trimming took 0 bases from V and 3 from J, leaving 14 bases between them. The CDR3 length is 16 residues. Here the CDR3 DNA reads TGCGCCAGCAGCCAAGAGTACGGGGCAACCTACTATGGCTACACCTTC. Translation gives CASSQEYGATYYGYTF.

The J gene is TRBJ2-7, the V gene TRBV28; D possibly corresponds to TRBD1 (5 bases). CDR1 and CDR2 from the germline V gene are MDHEN and SYDVKM. The CDR3 spans 12 residues. V lost 10 bases and J 0 bases, leaving 10 bases between the germline ends. CDR3 amino acids: CATQGSSYEQYF. In DNA, the CDR3 is TGTGCCACTCAGGGCAGCTCCTACGAGCAGTACTTC.

The J gene is TRBJ1-2, the V gene TRBV7-9; no firm D call. The CDR3 extends over 14 amino acids. CDR1 and CDR2 (germline): SEHNR, FQNEAQ (reference sequence). V lost 0 bases and J lost 2, with 7 bases in between. The CDR3 protein is CASSLAPGNYGYTF. Written as DNA, the CDR3 is TGTGCCAGCAGCTTAGCGCCGGGGAACTATGGCTACACCTTC.